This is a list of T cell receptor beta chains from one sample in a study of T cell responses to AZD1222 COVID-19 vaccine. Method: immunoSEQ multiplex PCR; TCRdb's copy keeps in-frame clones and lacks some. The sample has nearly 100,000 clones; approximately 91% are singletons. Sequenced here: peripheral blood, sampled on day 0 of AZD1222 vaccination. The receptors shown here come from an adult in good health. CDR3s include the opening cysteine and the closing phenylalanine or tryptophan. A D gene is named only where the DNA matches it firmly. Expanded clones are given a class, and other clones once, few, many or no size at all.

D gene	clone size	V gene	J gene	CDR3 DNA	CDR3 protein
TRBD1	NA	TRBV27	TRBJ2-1	TGTGCCAGCAGTGAAGACAGGGGGACCTACAATGAGCAGTTCTTC	CASSEDRGTYNEQFF
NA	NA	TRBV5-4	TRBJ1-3	TGTGCCAGCAGCTTGAGTGACAGAAACACCATATATTTT	CASSLSDRNTIYF
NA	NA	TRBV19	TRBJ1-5	TGTGCCAGTAGTATACTGTCCCAGACCAATCAGCCCCAGCATTTT	CASSILSQTNQPQHF
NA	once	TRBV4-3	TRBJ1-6	TGCGCCAGCAGCCCGCGGACCGGCTCTCCCCTCCACTTT	CASSPRTGSPLHF
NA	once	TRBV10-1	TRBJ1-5	TGCGCCAGCTTCGGCCGTAATAGCAATCAGCCCCAGCATTTT	CASFGRNSNQPQHF
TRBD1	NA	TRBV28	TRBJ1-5	TGTGCCAGCAGTTCCGGGACAGAGAATCAGCCCCAGCATTTT	CASSSGTENQPQHF
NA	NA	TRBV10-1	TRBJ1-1	TGCGCCAGCAGTGAGGGACAGCGCGGGGCTTTCTTT	CASSEGQRGAFF
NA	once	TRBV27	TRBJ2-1	TGTGCCAGCAAGAGCGGCCATGAGCAGTTCTTC	CASKSGHEQFF
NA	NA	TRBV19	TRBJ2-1	TGTGCCAGTAGTTTTCGGGGAAGCTCCTACAATGAGCAGTTCTTC	CASSFRGSSYNEQFF
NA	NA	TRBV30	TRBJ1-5	TGTGCCTGGAGTCAGGGGTGGGCCGACAATCAGCCCCAGCATTTT	CAWSQGWADNQPQHF
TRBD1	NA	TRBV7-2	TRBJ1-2	TGTGCCGCGGGGACAGGTCGTTTTGGCTACACCTTC	CAAGTGRFGYTF
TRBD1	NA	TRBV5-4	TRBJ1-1	TGTGCCAGCAGCATGGGACAGGGGACTGAAGCTTTCTTT	CASSMGQGTEAFF
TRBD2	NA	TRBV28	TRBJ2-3	TGTGCCAGCAGTTTGTCTCTCCCAGCGGGGGGGAGGGATACGCAGTATTTT	CASSLSLPAGGRDTQYF
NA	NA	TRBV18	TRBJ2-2	TGTGCCAGCTCACCACAGGGAACCGGGGAGCTGTTTTTT	CASSPQGTGELFF
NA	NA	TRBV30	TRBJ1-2	TGTGCCTGGAATGTGGACAGCTATGGCTACACCTTC	CAWNVDSYGYTF
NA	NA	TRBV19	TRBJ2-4	TGTGCCAGTAGTATAACCCCCCCTGGAAACATTCAGTACTTC	CASSITPPGNIQYF
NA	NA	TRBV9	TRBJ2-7	TGTGCCAGCAGCGTAGAGGTGGGCCCAACCTACGAGCAGTACTTC	CASSVEVGPTYEQYF
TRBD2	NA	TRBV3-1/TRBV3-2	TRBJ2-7	TGTGCCAGCAGCCAAATTACTAGCGGGGGCTACGAGCAGTACTTC	CASSQITSGGYEQYF
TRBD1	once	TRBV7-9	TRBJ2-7	TGTGCCAGCAGCACCCGGGACAGCTACGAGCAGTACTTC	CASSTRDSYEQYF
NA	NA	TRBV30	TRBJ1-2	TGTGCCTGGACCCTAGGCTATGGCTACACCTTC	CAWTLGYGYTF
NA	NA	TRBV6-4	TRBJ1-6	TGTGCCAGCAGTGACATGAGGGGTTCACCCCTCCACTTT	CASSDMRGSPLHF
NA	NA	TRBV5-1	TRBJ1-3	TGCGCCAGCAGTTTCGACCCGACAGCATCTGGAAACACCATATATTTT	CASSFDPTASGNTIYF
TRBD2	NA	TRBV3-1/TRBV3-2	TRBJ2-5	TGTGCCAGCAGCCAAGGGACTAGCGGGGCCCAAGAGACCCAGTACTTC	CASSQGTSGAQETQYF
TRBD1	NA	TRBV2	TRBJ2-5	TGTGCCAGCAGTGGGCTGCCCAACGGACAGGGGGATGAACGGGAGACCCAGTACTTC	CASSGLPNGQGDERETQYF
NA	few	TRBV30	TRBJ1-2	TGTGCCTTCGGGCCGCTAGCTAACTATGGCTACACCTTC	CAFGPLANYGYTF
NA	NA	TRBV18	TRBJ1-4	TGTGCCAGCTCACCAACCAGGGCCGACGAAAAACTGTTTTTT	CASSPTRADEKLFF
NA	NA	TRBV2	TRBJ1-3	TGTGCCAGCAGTGAAACGAGAAACACCATATATTTT	CASSETRNTIYF
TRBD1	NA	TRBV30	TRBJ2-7	TGTGCCTGCACCCGGACAGGGCTTAGCGACGAGCAGTACTTC	CACTRTGLSDEQYF
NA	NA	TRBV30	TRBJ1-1	TGTGCCTGGAGTGTACAGGGAAGCACTGAAGCTTTCTTT	CAWSVQGSTEAFF
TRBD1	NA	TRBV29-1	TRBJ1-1	TGCAGCGTACCCCGACAGGGGGGAGCTTTCTTT	CSVPRQGGAFF
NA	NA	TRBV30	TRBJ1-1	TGTGCCTGGAGTGGCCTCACAGAGAACACTGAAGCTTTCTTT	CAWSGLTENTEAFF
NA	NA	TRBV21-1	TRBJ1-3	TGTGCCACCAGAGACAGGGTAAATGGAAACACCATATATTTT	CATRDRVNGNTIYF
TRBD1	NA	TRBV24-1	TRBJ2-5	TGTGCCACCAGTGAGGCCGGGACAGGGGATTCCAGGGAGACCCAGTACTTC	CATSEAGTGDSRETQYF
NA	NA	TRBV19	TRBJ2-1	TGTGCCAGTAGTACCGAGGTGGGCGCTGAGCAGTTCTTC	CASSTEVGAEQFF
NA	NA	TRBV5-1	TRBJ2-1	TGCGCCAGCAGCTTGGGCGGGGAGTACAATGAGCAGTTCTTC	CASSLGGEYNEQFF
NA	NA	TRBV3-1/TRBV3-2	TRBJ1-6	TGTGCCAGCAGCCAAGTCTGGAGCTCCTATAATTCACCCCTCCACTTT	CASSQVWSSYNSPLHF
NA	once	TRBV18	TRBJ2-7	TGTGCCAGCTCACCACGGGGGACCGCTTACGAGCAGTACTTC	CASSPRGTAYEQYF
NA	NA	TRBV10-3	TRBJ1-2	TGTGCCATCAGTGAGGGGGCCAGGGACTATGGCTACACCTTC	CAISEGARDYGYTF
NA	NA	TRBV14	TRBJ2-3	TGTGCCAGCAGCCAAGGAGATCCGGGCACAGATACGCAGTATTTT	CASSQGDPGTDTQYF
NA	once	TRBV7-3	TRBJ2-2	TGTGCCAGCCAGGACACCGGGGAGCTGTTTTTT	CASQDTGELFF
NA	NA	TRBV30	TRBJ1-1	TGTGCCTGGAGTGTGGGAAAACACATGAACACTGAAGCTTTCTTT	CAWSVGKHMNTEAFF
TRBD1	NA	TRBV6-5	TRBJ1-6	TGTGCCAGCAAATCAGGGGGTCTGAGTTCACCCCTCCACTTT	CASKSGGLSSPLHF
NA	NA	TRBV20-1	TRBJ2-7	TGCAGTGCTAGTAAGGATAGTTCCTACGAGCAGTACTTC	CSASKDSSYEQYF
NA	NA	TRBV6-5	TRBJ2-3	TGTGCCAGCAGTTACTCTCGCGGATTCACAGATACGCAGTATTTT	CASSYSRGFTDTQYF
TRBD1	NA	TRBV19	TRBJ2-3	TGTGCCAGTAGTGGGTCCTGGACAGGCAACACAGATACGCAGTATTTT	CASSGSWTGNTDTQYF
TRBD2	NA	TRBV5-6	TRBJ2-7	TGTGCCAGCAGCTTGGTCGTGACTAGCGGTACCTACGAGCAGTACTTC	CASSLVVTSGTYEQYF
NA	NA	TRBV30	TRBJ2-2	TGTGCCTGGAGTGTACTTCCGAACACCGGGGAGCTGTTTTTT	CAWSVLPNTGELFF
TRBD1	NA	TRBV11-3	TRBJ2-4	TGTGCCAGCAGCTTAGAAGGGGGCCAGGTCAAAAACATTCAGTACTTC	CASSLEGGQVKNIQYF
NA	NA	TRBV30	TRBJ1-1	TGTGCCTGGAGACAGGGTATGAACACTGAAGCTTTCTTT	CAWRQGMNTEAFF
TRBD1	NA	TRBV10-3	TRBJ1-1	TGTGCCATCAGTGGTAAAGGGGGCTGGAAGCCTGAAGCTTTCTTT	CAISGKGGWKPEAFF
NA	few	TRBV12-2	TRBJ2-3	TGTGCAAGTCGCTCTGCGGGGGGGCCAGCAGATACGCAGTATTTT	CASRSAGGPADTQYF
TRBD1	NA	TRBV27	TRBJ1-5	TGTGCCAGCAGTTTATACAGGGGGGACAATCAGCCCCAGCATTTT	CASSLYRGDNQPQHF
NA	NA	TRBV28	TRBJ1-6	TGTGCCAGCAGTTTAGGTGGGGGGGGCGGCTATAATTCACCCCTCCACTTT	CASSLGGGGGYNSPLHF